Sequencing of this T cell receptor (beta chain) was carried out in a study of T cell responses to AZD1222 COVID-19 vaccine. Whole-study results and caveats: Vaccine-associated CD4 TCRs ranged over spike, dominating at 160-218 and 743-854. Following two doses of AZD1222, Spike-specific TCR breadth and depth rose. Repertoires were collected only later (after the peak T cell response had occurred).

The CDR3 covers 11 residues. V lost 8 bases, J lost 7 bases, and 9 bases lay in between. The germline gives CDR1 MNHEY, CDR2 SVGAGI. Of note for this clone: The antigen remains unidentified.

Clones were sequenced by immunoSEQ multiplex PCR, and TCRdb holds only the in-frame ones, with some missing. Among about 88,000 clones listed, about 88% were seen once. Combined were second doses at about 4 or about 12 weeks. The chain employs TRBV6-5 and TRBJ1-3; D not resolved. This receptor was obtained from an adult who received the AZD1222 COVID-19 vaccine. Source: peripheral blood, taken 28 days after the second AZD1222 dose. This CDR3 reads CASGPWNTIYF. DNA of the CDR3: TGTGCCAGCGGGCCGTGGAACACCATATATTTT.